Listed here is a single T cell receptor (beta chain). No antigen is known for it. The data originate from a study of T cells expressing NK-cell markers. CDR1 DFQATT and CDR2 SNEGSKA come from the germline V gene (reference sequence). There are 13 residues in the CDR3. Overall study results and limits: Expanded NKG2C+ T cell clones were not confirmed as HCMV-specific.

5'RACE template switching with UMIs generated TCR beta cDNA. With the 5' RACE reads reprocessed, TCRdb shows one record per CDR3 protein and no DNA. The sample totals almost 450,000 distinct CDR3 sequences. This clonotype was obtained from a woman aged 18 to 75 in good health. Sequencing was carried out using blood T cells: a sorted CD56 or NKG2C T cell subset, CD4+ or CD8+ T cells, or bulk PBMC T cells (not recorded which). The rearrangement uses TRBV20-1 and TRBJ1-2. Here the CDR3 reads CSAAAGGVDGYTF.